Listed below are T cell receptor beta chains from one sample, sequenced in a study of blood T cell repertoires in COVID-19. Produced via immunoSEQ multiplex PCR; TCRdb's table is partial and in-frame only. The sample holds 50,000 or so clones, 70% to 90% seen once. Source material: peripheral blood. All receptors come from a human donor in a cohort sampled during active COVID-19. CDR3s include the opening cysteine and the closing phenylalanine or tryptophan. The order of the fields is V gene, D gene, clone size, J gene, CDR3 protein, CDR3 DNA. The D gene is left open where the match is weak. Where a row states a size, it is once, few, many or the class of an expanded clone; other rows omit it.

>TRBV30|TRBD1|-|TRBJ2-7
CAWSPRPGQGASYEQYF
TGTGCCTGGAGTCCTCGACCGGGACAGGGGGCCTCCTACGAGCAGTACTTC
>TRBV5-5|-|-|TRBJ2-3
CASSFDGTDTQYF
TGTGCCAGCAGCTTTGACGGGACAGATACGCAGTATTTT
>TRBV3-1/TRBV3-2|-|-|TRBJ2-2
CASSRGGARTGELFF
TGTGCCAGCAGCCGGGGGGGGGCACGCACCGGGGAGCTGTTTTTT
>TRBV5-1|-|-|TRBJ1-3
CASSRAPGTTGNTIYF
TGCGCCAGCAGCCGTGCCCCAGGCACCACCGGAAACACCATATATTTT
>TRBV6-6|TRBD2|-|TRBJ2-5
CASSTQTSGKETQYF
TGTGCCAGCAGTACCCAGACTAGCGGGAAAGAGACCCAGTACTTC
>TRBV10-2|-|once|TRBJ1-1
CASSATVGRAEAFF
TGCGCCAGCAGTGCGACGGTCGGTCGGGCTGAAGCTTTCTTT
>TRBV19|TRBD1|-|TRBJ2-6
CASYKTGIFSDSGANVLTF
TGTGCCAGCTATAAGACAGGGATATTTTCCGACTCTGGGGCCAACGTCCTGACTTTC
>TRBV19|TRBD1|-|TRBJ2-7
CASSSGTGGAYEQYF
TGTGCCAGTAGTTCCGGGACAGGGGGGGCCTACGAGCAGTACTTC
>TRBV6-5|-|-|TRBJ2-7
CASSYANRGGEQYF
TGTGCCAGCAGTTACGCCAATAGGGGTGGGGAGCAGTACTTC
>TRBV9|-|-|TRBJ1-1
CASSRGTEAFF
TGTGCCAGCAGTCGGGGGACTGAAGCTTTCTTT
>TRBV30|-|-|TRBJ1-5
CAWSAVFRGGPQHF
TGTGCCTGGAGTGCCGTTTTTCGGGGTGGGCCCCAGCATTTT
>TRBV7-9|TRBD1|few|TRBJ1-5
CASSPGEQGARAPQHF
TGTGCCAGCAGCCCCGGAGAACAGGGGGCAAGAGCGCCCCAGCATTTT
>TRBV5-1|-|-|TRBJ2-2
CASIAEGRTGELFF
TGCGCCAGCATAGCAGAAGGTCGCACCGGGGAGCTGTTTTTT
>TRBV5-6|TRBD2|few|TRBJ2-2
CASSPSGSDTGELFF
TGTGCCAGCAGCCCCAGCGGGAGCGACACCGGGGAGCTGTTTTTT
>TRBV7-2|TRBD1|-|TRBJ1-2
CASSLDGTGADYGYTF
TGTGCCAGCAGCTTAGACGGGACAGGGGCTGACTATGGCTACACCTTC
>TRBV2|TRBD2|once|TRBJ2-3
CASRLSGGNTDTQYF
TGTGCCAGCAGGCTCAGCGGGGGGAACACAGATACGCAGTATTTT
>TRBV19|-|-|TRBJ2-1
CASSIGAAGGGNEQFF
TGTGCCAGTAGTATAGGGGCGGCGGGTGGAGGCAATGAGCAGTTCTTC
>TRBV28|-|-|TRBJ1-1
CASSLQGRRTEAFF
TGTGCCAGCAGTTTACAGGGAAGAAGGACTGAAGCTTTCTTT
>TRBV2|-|-|TRBJ2-5
CASSVTDQETQYF
TGTGCCAGCAGTGTTACGGACCAAGAGACCCAGTACTTC
>TRBV6-5|-|-|TRBJ1-1
CASSYYPGGGRAEAFF
TGTGCCAGCAGTTACTACCCTGGGGGGGGACGAGCTGAAGCTTTCTTT
>TRBV11-3|TRBD1|once|TRBJ1-2
CASSLGVAGTEVYGYTF
TGTGCCAGCAGCTTAGGAGTTGCGGGGACAGAAGTCTATGGCTACACCTTC
>TRBV9|-|-|TRBJ1-5
CASSLVERGPQHF
TGTGCCAGCAGCTTAGTCGAGCGTGGGCCCCAGCATTTT
>TRBV10-3|TRBD2|-|TRBJ2-3
CAIGAGGRSGTQYF
TGTGCCATCGGAGCGGGGGGACGTTCGGGGACGCAGTATTTT
>TRBV30|TRBD2|once|TRBJ2-3
CASRTSGISTDTQYF
TGTGCCTCTCGGACTAGCGGAATCTCCACAGATACGCAGTATTTT
>TRBV11-3|TRBD2|-|TRBJ2-1
CASSWLAGGLNEQFF
TGTGCCAGCAGCTGGCTAGCGGGAGGGTTGAATGAGCAGTTCTTC
>TRBV9|TRBD2|-|TRBJ2-3
CASSVGTGLAEDTQYF
TGTGCCAGCAGCGTAGGTACGGGACTAGCGGAAGATACGCAGTATTTT